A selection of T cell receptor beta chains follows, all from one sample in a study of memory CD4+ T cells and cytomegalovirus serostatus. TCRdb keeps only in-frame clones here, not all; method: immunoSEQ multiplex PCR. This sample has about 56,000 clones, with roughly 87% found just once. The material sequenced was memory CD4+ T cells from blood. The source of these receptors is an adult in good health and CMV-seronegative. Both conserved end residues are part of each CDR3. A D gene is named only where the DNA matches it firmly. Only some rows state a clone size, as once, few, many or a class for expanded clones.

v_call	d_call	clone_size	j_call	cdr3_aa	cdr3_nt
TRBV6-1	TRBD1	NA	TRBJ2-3	CASSKTGEVADTQYF	TGTGCCAGCAGCAAGACAGGGGAGGTGGCAGATACGCAGTATTTT
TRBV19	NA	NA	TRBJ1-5	CASSIKDIGPQHF	TGTGCCAGTAGTATCAAGGACATCGGGCCCCAGCATTTT
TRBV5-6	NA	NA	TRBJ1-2	CASSLQGLTGYTF	TGTGCCAGCAGCTTACAGGGACTGACGGGCTACACCTTC
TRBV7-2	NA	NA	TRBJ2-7	CASSLVSSGWREQYF	TGTGCCAGCAGCTTAGTATCGTCAGGGTGGCGCGAGCAGTACTTC
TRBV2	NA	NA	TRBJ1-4	CASSEVRAATNEKLFF	TGTGCCAGCAGTGAAGTTAGGGCAGCAACTAATGAAAAACTGTTTTTT
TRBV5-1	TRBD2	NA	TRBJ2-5	CASSVASGGWETQYF	TGCGCCAGCAGCGTGGCTAGCGGGGGTTGGGAGACCCAGTACTTC
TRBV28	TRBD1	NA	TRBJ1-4	CASRTGARNEKLFF	TGTGCCAGCAGGACAGGGGCCCGTAATGAAAAACTGTTTTTT
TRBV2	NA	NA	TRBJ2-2	CASSGNTGELFF	TGTGCCAGCAGTGGGAACACCGGGGAGCTGTTTTTT
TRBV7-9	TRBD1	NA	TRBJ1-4	CASSTGWTGRWGKLFF	TGTGCCAGCAGCACTGGGTGGACAGGCCGTTGGGGAAAACTGTTTTTT
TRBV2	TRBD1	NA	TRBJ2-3	CASTSGQGGGPDTQYF	TGTGCCAGCACCTCGGGACAGGGGGGTGGCCCAGATACGCAGTATTTT
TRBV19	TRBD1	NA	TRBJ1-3	CASSLVGQGALGSGNTIYF	TGTGCCAGTAGTCTCGTCGGTCAGGGGGCCCTGGGCTCTGGAAACACCATATATTTT
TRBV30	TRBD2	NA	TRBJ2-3	CAWSQPLAGGTDTQYF	TGTGCCTGGAGCCAACCTTTAGCGGGGGGCACAGATACGCAGTATTTT
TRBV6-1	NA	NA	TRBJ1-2	CASSVIRDAGGYTF	TGTGCCAGCAGTGTCATCAGGGACGCGGGTGGCTACACCTTC
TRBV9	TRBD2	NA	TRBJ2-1	CASSVVGGGDNEQFF	TGTGCCAGCAGCGTAGTGGGCGGGGGGGACAATGAGCAGTTCTTC
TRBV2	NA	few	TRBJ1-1	CASSEAVGGAFF	TGTGCCAGCAGTGAGGCAGTTGGAGGAGCTTTCTTT
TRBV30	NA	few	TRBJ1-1	CAWSSTLGTEAFF	TGTGCCTGGAGTTCGACATTGGGCACTGAAGCTTTCTTT
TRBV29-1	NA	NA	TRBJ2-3	CSVEGTSTDTQYF	TGCAGCGTTGAAGGGACTAGCACAGATACGCAGTATTTT
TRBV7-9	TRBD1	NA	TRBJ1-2	CASRGQGAGGYTF	TGTGCCAGCAGGGGACAGGGGGCAGGCGGCTACACCTTC
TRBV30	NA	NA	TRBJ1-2	CAARADLYGYTF	TGTGCCGCCAGAGCTGACTTATATGGCTACACCTTC
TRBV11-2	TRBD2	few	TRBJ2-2	CASSLGLAGTGELFF	TGTGCCAGCAGCTTAGGGTTAGCGGGCACCGGGGAGCTGTTTTTT
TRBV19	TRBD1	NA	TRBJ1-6	CASSVGGALNSPLHF	TGTGCCAGTAGTGTAGGGGGCGCATTAAATTCACCCCTCCACTTT
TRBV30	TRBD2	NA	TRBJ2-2	CAWSVPLAGGRTGELFF	TGTGCCTGGAGTGTACCCCTAGCGGGGGGGCGTACCGGGGAGCTGTTTTTT
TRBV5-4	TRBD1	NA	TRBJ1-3	CASSQRGQGQGSGNTIYF	TGTGCCAGCAGCCAAAGAGGACAGGGACAAGGCTCTGGAAACACCATATATTTT
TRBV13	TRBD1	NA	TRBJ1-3	CASSLGLRTGALSGNTIYF	TGTGCCAGCAGCTTAGGCCTACGGACAGGGGCTCTCTCTGGAAACACCATATATTTT
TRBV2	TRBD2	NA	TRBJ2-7	CASSASGGRGNNRYF	TGTGCCAGCAGTGCCAGCGGGGGGAGAGGTAATAATCGGTACTTC
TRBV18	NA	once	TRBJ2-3	CASSPRTELRGDTQYF	TGTGCCAGCTCACCAAGGACTGAACTGAGGGGAGATACGCAGTATTTT
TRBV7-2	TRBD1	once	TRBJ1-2	CASSPFRGGYTF	TGTGCCAGCAGCCCTTTCAGGGGGGGCTACACCTTC
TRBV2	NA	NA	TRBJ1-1	CASSGQPNTEAFF	TGTGCCAGCAGTGGACAACCTAACACTGAAGCTTTCTTT
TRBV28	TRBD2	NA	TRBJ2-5	CASSLGGFRLAGYQETQYF	TGTGCCAGCAGTTTAGGGGGATTCAGACTAGCGGGGTACCAAGAGACCCAGTACTTC
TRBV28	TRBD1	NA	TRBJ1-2	CASNTGGARYGYTF	TGTGCCAGCAATACAGGGGGCGCGCGCTATGGCTACACCTTC
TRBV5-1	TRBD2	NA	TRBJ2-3	CASSLVPGLANPDTQYF	TGCGCCAGCAGCTTGGTTCCGGGACTAGCGAACCCAGATACGCAGTATTTT
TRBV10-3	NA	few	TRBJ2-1	CAISQDNEQFF	TGTGCCATCAGCCAGGACAATGAGCAGTTCTTC
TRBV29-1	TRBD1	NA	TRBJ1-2	CSVDGGQGAFIYGYTF	TGCAGCGTTGATGGGGGACAGGGGGCCTTTATATATGGCTACACCTTC
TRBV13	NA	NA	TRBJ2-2	CASSLGGLNTGELFF	TGTGCCAGCAGCTTAGGTGGCTTGAACACCGGGGAGCTGTTTTTT
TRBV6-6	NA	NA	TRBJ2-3	CASRPRGTTTDTQYF	TGTGCCAGCAGACCGCGGGGGACAACCACAGATACGCAGTATTTT
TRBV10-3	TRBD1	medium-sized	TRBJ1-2	CAISDLLLRDRGGYTF	TGTGCCATCAGTGACCTTCTACTCCGGGACAGGGGCGGCTACACCTTC
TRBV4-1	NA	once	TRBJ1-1	CASSPRLRERNTEAFF	TGCGCCAGCAGCCCCCGCCTACGGGAGAGGAACACTGAAGCTTTCTTT
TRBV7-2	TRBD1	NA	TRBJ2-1	CASSLRTGGNEQFF	TGTGCCAGCAGCTTAAGGACAGGGGGCAATGAGCAGTTCTTC
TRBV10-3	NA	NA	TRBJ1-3	CAIRDKHTIYF	TGTGCCATCCGGGACAAACACACCATATATTTT
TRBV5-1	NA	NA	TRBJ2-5	CASSFGRGQQETQYF	TGCGCCAGCAGCTTCGGTCGCGGCCAGCAAGAGACCCAGTACTTC
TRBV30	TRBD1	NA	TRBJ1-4	CAWSVTRDRSYEKLFF	TGTGCCTGGAGTGTTACTAGGGACAGGAGCTATGAAAAACTGTTTTTT
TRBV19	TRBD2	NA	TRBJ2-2	CASSSWVAGGTGELFF	TGTGCCAGTAGCTCCTGGGTAGCGGGGGGCACCGGGGAGCTGTTTTTT
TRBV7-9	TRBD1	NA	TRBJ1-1	CASSLEAGGNTEAFF	TGTGCCAGCAGCTTAGAGGCAGGGGGGAACACTGAAGCTTTCTTT
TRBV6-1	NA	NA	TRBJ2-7	CASLASYEQYF	TGTGCCAGCCTGGCTTCCTACGAGCAGTACTTC
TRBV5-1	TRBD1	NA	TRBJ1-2	CASSLGGTGAKNGGYTF	TGCGCCAGCAGCTTGGGGGGGACAGGGGCGAAAAACGGTGGCTACACCTTC